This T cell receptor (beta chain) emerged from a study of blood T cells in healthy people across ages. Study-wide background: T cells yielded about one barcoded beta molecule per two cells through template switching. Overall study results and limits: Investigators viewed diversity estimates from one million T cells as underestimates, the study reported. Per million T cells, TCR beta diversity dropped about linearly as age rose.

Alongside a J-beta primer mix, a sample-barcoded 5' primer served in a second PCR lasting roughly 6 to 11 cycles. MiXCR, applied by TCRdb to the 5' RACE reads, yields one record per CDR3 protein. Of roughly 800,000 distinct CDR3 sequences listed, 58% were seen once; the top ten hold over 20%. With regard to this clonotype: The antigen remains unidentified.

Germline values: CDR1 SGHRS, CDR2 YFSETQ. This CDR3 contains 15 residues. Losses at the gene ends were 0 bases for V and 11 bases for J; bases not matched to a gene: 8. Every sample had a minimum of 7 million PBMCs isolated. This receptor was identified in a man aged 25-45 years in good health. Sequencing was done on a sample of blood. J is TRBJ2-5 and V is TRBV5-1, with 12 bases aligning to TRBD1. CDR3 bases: TGCGCCAGCAGCTTGGAAGGGACAGGGGGCGCTTGGCAGTACTTC. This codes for CASSLEGTGGAWQYF.